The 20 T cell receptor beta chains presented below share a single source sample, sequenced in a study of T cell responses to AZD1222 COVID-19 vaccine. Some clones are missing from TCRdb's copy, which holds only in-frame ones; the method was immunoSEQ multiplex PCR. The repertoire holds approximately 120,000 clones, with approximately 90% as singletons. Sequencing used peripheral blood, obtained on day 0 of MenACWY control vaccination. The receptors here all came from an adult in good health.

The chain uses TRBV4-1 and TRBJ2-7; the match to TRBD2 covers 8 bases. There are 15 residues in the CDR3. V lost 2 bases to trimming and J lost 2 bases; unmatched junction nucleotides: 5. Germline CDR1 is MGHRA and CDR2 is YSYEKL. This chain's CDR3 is CASSQTTSVAYEQYF. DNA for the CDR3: TGCGCCAGCAGCCAAACGACTAGCGTGGCCTACGAGCAGTACTTC.

The CDR3 region has the DNA TGTGCCAGCAGGAGGGGACAGGTAGATGGCTACACCTTC. The encoded protein is CASRRGQVDGYTF. The V call is TRBV12-3 or TRBV12-4, the J call TRBJ1-2, with 8 bases fitting TRBD1. V gave up 6 bases and J gave up 6 bases; unmatched junction bases: 6. This CDR3 is 13 amino acids long.

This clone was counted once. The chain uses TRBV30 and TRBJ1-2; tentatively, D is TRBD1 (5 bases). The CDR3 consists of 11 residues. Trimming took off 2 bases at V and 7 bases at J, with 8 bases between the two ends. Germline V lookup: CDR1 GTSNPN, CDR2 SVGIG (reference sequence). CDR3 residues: CAWSTGRGYTF. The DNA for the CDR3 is TGTGCCTGGAGTACGGGACGTGGCTACACCTTC.

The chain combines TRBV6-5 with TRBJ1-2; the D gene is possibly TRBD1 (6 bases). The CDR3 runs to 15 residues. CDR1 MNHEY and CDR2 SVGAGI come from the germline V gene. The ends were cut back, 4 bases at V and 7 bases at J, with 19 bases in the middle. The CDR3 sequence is CASSSTSGGGVGYTF. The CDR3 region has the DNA TGTGCCAGCAGTTCCACGAGCGGGGGGGGCGTTGGCTACACCTTC.

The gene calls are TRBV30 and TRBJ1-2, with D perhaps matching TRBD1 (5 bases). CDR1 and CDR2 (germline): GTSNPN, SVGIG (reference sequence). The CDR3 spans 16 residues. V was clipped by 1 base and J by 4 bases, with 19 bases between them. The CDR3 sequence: CAWSGYWGGTGYGYTF. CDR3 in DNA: TGTGCCTGGAGTGGGTATTGGGGTGGGACTGGCTATGGCTACACCTTC.

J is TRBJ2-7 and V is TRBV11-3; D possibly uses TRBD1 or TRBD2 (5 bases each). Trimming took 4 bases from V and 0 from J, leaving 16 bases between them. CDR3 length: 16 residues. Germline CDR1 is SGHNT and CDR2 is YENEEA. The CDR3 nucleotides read TGTGCCAGCAGCTCCCGGACTGGAAGGGGCTCCTACGAGCAGTACTTC. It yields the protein CASSSRTGRGSYEQYF.

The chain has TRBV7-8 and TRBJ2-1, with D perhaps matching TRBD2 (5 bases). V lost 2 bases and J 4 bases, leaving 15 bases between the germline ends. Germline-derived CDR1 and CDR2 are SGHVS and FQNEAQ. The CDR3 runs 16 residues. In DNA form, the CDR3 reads TGTGCCAGCAGCTTAATGACCGGGATTCTATACAATGAGCAGTTCTTC. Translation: CASSLMTGILYNEQFF.

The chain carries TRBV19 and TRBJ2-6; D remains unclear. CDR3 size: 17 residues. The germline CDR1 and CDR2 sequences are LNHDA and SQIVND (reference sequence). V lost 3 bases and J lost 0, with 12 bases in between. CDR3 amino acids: CASSIITANSGANVLTF. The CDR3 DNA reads TGTGCCAGTAGTATCATCACAGCTAACTCTGGGGCCAACGTCCTGACTTTC.

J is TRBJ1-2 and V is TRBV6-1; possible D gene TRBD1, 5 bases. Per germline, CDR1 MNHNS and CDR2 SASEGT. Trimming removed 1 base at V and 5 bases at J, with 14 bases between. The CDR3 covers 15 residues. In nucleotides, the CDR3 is TGTGCCAGCAGTGAAGAAGCATCGGGGGGTTATGGCTACACCTTC. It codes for CASSEEASGGYGYTF.

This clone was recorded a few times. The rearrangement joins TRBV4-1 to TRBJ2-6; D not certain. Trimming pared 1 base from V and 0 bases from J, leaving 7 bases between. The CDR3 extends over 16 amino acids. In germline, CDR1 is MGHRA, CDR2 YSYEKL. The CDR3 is CASSQVHSSGANVLTF. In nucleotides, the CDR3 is TGCGCCAGCAGCCAAGTTCATAGCTCTGGGGCCAACGTCCTGACTTTC.

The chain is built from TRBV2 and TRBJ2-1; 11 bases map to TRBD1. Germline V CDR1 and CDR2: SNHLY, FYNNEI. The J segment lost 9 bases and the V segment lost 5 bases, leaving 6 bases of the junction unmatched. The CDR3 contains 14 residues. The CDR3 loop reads CASSLDRGRGEQFF. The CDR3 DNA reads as TGTGCCAGCAGTTTGGACAGGGGGCGAGGTGAGCAGTTCTTC.

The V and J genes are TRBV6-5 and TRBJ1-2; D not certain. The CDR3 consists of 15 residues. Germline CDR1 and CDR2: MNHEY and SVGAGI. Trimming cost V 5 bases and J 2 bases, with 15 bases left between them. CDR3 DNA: TGTGCCAGCAGTCCTAGCAAAGACGGCAACTATGGCTACACCTTC. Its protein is CASSPSKDGNYGYTF.

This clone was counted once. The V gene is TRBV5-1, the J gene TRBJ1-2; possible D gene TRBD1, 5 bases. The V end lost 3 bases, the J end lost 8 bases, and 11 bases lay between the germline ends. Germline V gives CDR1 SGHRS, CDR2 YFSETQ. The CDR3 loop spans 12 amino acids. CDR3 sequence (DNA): TGCGCCAGCAGCTCGGGGACTTCAGGCTACACCTTC. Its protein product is CASSSGTSGYTF.

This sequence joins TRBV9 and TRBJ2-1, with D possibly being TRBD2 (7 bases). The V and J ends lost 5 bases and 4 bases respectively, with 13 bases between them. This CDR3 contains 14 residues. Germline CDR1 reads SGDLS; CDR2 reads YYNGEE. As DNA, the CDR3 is TGTGCCAGCAGTAGCAAGGGGGGGTACAATGAGCAGTTCTTC. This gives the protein CASSSKGGYNEQFF.

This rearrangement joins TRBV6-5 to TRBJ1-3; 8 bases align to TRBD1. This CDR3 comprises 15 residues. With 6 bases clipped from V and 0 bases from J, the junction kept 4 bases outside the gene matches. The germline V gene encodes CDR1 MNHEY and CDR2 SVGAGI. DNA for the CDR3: TGTGCCAGCAGGGGACAGGCAGTCTCTGGAAACACCATATATTTT. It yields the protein CASRGQAVSGNTIYF.

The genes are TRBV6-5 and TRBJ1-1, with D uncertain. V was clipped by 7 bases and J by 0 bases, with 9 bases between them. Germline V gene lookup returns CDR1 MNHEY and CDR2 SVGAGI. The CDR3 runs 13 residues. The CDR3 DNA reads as TGTGCCAGCACCCCAGTCATGAACACTGAAGCTTTCTTT. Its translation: CASTPVMNTEAFF.

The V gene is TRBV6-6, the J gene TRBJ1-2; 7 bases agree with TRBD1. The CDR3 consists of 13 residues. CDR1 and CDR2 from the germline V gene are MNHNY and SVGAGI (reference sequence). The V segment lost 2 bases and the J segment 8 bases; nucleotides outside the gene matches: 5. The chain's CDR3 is CASSYGDRDGYTF. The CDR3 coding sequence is TGTGCCAGCAGTTACGGGGACAGAGACGGCTACACCTTC.

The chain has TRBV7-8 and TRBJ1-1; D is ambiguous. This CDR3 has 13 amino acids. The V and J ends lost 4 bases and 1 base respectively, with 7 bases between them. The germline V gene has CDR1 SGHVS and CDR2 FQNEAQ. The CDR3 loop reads CASSSQQNTEAFF. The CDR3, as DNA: TGTGCCAGCAGCTCACAGCAGAACACTGAAGCTTTCTTT.

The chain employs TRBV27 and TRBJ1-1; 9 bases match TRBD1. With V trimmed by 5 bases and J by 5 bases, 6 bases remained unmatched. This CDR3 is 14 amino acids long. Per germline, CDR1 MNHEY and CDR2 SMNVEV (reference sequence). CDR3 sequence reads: CASSRQGVGTEAFF. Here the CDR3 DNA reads TGTGCCAGCAGTAGACAGGGGGTAGGGACTGAAGCTTTCTTT.

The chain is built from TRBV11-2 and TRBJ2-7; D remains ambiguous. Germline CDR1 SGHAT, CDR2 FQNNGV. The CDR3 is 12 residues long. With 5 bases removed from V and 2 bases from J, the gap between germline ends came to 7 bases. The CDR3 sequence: CASSPFAYEQYF. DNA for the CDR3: TGTGCCAGCAGCCCCTTTGCCTACGAGCAGTACTTC.